These 10 T cell receptor beta chains came from one sample sequenced in a study of T cell changes during pregnancy in multiple sclerosis. Assay used: immunoSEQ multiplex PCR; TCRdb lists only in-frame clones, some missing. The sample records around 70,000 clones, 80% to 95% being singletons. The sample consisted of CD4+ T cells from peripheral blood mononuclear cells, taken after pregnancy. The receptors come from a female donor with multiple sclerosis, enrolled in a pregnancy study.

J is TRBJ1-2 and V is TRBV28; D possibly corresponds to TRBD1 (6 bases). The CDR3 extends over 11 amino acids. V was clipped by 2 bases and J by 14 bases, with 12 bases between them. Germline lookup yields CDR1 MDHEN and CDR2 SYDVKM. In nucleotides, the CDR3 is TGTGCCAGCAGTTTAGGAGGGGGGGCAACCTTC. Protein: CASSLGGGATF.

This sequence joins TRBV19 and TRBJ2-1, with D possibly TRBD2 on 6 matching bases. The germline CDR1 and CDR2 sequences are LNHDA and SQIVND (reference sequence). The V end was cut by 2 bases, the J end by 0 bases, with 14 bases between. The CDR3 has 17 amino acids. The CDR3 region has the DNA TGTGCCAGTAGTATAAAGGGTTCGGGGGTCTCCTACAATGAGCAGTTCTTC. Protein: CASSIKGSGVSYNEQFF.

This clone has a single count. This sequence joins TRBV19 and TRBJ1-1; D call uncertain. Germline lookup yields CDR1 LNHDA and CDR2 SQIVND (reference sequence). Between the trimmed V and J ends, which lost 5 bases and 2 bases, there was a span of 3 bases. The length of the CDR3 is 11 residues. The chain's CDR3 is CASSLNTEAFF. The CDR3 coding sequence is TGTGCCAGTAGTCTTAACACTGAAGCTTTCTTT.

This clone was counted a single time. V is TRBV13 and J is TRBJ2-2; maybe TRBD2 (6 bases). The CDR3 contains 16 residues. CDR1 and CDR2 from the germline V gene are PRHDT and FYEKMQ (reference sequence). V lost 2 bases, J lost 1 base, and 11 bases lay in between. CDR3 residues: CASSLNGGLNTGELFF. The CDR3 coding sequence is TGTGCCAGCAGCTTAAATGGAGGGCTGAACACCGGGGAGCTGTTTTTT.

This clone was seen a single time. The chain links TRBV10-3 to TRBJ2-2, with TRBD1 identical over 8 bases. CDR1 is ENHRY and CDR2 is SYGVKD in the germline V gene. V shed 5 bases and J 6 bases; nucleotides not matched to a gene: 5. This CDR3 comprises 14 residues. CDR3 sequence: CAISLTGEAGELFF. CDR3 coding DNA: TGTGCCATCAGTTTGACAGGGGAGGCCGGGGAGCTGTTTTTT.

V gene TRBV30 combines with J gene TRBJ1-1; D might be TRBD1 (5 bases). Per the germline V gene, CDR1 is GTSNPN and CDR2 is SVGIG (reference sequence). V was shortened by 2 bases and J by 0 bases, with 16 bases between the two germline ends. This CDR3 is 16 amino acids long. CDR3 bases: TGTGCCTGGAGTAAAGGACAAACTCTTATGAACACTGAAGCTTTCTTT. This sequence encodes CAWSKGQTLMNTEAFF.

This chain uses TRBV19 with TRBJ2-7; 9 bases are a match to TRBD2. The germline V gene encodes CDR1 LNHDA and CDR2 SQIVND (reference sequence). Trimming removed 4 bases from V and 2 bases from J; junction bases left unmatched: 6. This CDR3 contains 15 residues. The CDR3 sequence: CASSSPTSGTYEQYF. In DNA, the CDR3 is TGTGCCAGTAGTAGCCCGACTAGCGGAACCTACGAGCAGTACTTC.

This clone was recorded once. V usage is TRBV28 and J usage is TRBJ2-1; TRBD2 matches at 12 bases. V shed 5 bases and J 10 bases; nucleotides not matched to a gene: 12. This CDR3 has 16 amino acids. Germline V lookup: CDR1 MDHEN, CDR2 SYDVKM. The CDR3 DNA reads TGTGCCAGCAGTCCGTGGACTAGCGGGGCCCTTAAAGAGCAGTTCTTC. Its protein is CASSPWTSGALKEQFF.

The V gene is TRBV11-2, the J gene TRBJ2-7, with 7 bases matching TRBD1. Germline lookup yields CDR1 SGHAT and CDR2 FQNNGV. Unmatched junction bases numbered 7, after V lost 3 bases and J lost 2 bases. This CDR3 is 15 amino acids long. As DNA, the CDR3 is TGTGCCAGCAGCTTGGGACAGACCTTAACCTACGAGCAGTACTTC. Amino acid sequence: CASSLGQTLTYEQYF.

J is TRBJ1-1 and V is TRBV19, with D possibly being TRBD1 (6 bases). Trimming took 7 bases from V and 0 from J, leaving 15 bases between them. Germline V lookup: CDR1 LNHDA, CDR2 SQIVND (reference sequence). This CDR3 is built from 15 residues. This CDR3 is CASTWGGAMNTEAFF. The CDR3, as DNA: TGTGCCAGTACTTGGGGGGGGGCGATGAACACTGAAGCTTTCTTT.